The clone carrying this T cell receptor beta chain was observed many times. CDR1 and CDR2 from the germline V gene are DFQATT and SNEGSKA (reference sequence). The junction had 14 bases not matched to a gene; V was cut back by 6 bases and J by 9 bases. The CDR3 has 14 amino acids. This entry comes from a study of spatial heterogeneity in lung cancer. Study-wide background: Patients with untreated early-stage non-small cell lung cancer, numbering approximately 79, were the donors. Follow-up PBMC specimens underwent sequencing when available; their median timing was around 2 years after resection. There were, on average, more than nine raw-read appearances for each unique TCR and UMI combination.

One entry per CDR3 protein results from TCRdb running MiXCR on the 5' RACE reads. The profile shows approximately 56,000 distinct CDR3 sequences, around 7% of them singletons. Time point noted: blood at routine non-recurrence follow-up after resection. Sequencing covered unsorted whole RNA taken from tumor, nontumor lung or frozen PBMC. The V call is TRBV20-1, the J call TRBJ2-1, with 7 nucleotides matching TRBD2. This receptor was taken from a female donor with early-stage non-small cell lung cancer. The sequencing here drew on PBMCs, taken at follow-up. CDR3 sequence: CSATRPGGSGEQFF. CDR3 nucleotides: TGCAGTGCCACACGTCCCGGGGGGAGTGGTGAGCAGTTCTTC.